This T cell receptor (beta chain) emerged from a study of blood T cell repertoires in COVID-19. Study information: Samples came from the United States, Italy and Spain, spanning acute and convalescent COVID-19. T cells, B-cell-depleted T cells, or PBMCs provided the cDNA or gDNA that served as material.

Produced via immunoSEQ multiplex PCR; TCRdb's table is partial and in-frame only. The sample carries 490,000 or so clones, around 85% recorded once. Per germline, CDR1 LGHNA and CDR2 YNFKEQ. Trimming took 4 bases from V and 6 from J; bases not matched to a gene: 17. This CDR3 region has 18 residues. In assigning cohorts, the study relied on participant-reported clinical history. Cohort 3 donors were reported recovered after two negative PCRs, clearance, or symptom resolution. The chain joins TRBV4-2 to TRBJ2-7, with 11 nucleotides matching TRBD2. Specimen: PBMCs or T cells enriched from blood (not recorded which). The sequence derives from a woman aged 60 to 75 who had recovered from COVID-19. CDR3 bases: TGTGCCAGCAGCCTCGTAGCGGGGGGGCCAGGAACGGGAGCCGAGCAGTACTTC. It translates to CASSLVAGGPGTGAEQYF.